This entry describes one T cell receptor (beta chain). The antigen is not known. Time point given: week 35, safety follow-up. Every vaccine dose comprised 300 ug of mutant IDH1 20-mer peptide plus topical imiquimod. Each donor presented with a new WHO grade 3 or 4 astrocytoma that tested IDH1-mutant and showed ATRX loss. This specimen belongs to a study of a mutant IDH1 vaccine in newly diagnosed glioma. Study at large: Earlier therapy was either radiotherapy, temozolomide, or both, and most got both.

Study-level findings and limits: The authors found pseudoprogression apparently unrelated to changes in top peripheral T cell clonotypes.

CDR3 length equals 17 residues. Germline V CDR1 and CDR2: LNHDA, SQIVND (reference sequence). Trimming pared 3 bases from V and 6 bases from J, leaving 23 bases between. Clones were sequenced by immunoSEQ multiplex PCR, and TCRdb holds only the in-frame ones, with some missing. The repertoire holds 44,000 or so clones, approximately 81% seen once, with 4.7% in the top ten. The origin of this receptor is a woman aged 40 to 55 with glioma. Some clones in this sample may be carry-over from other donors' samples. This chain uses TRBV19 with TRBJ1-1; D remains unclear. The sequenced sample was PBMCs, obtained from a glioma patient whose treatment included an IDH1 peptide vaccine. The CDR3 coding sequence is TGTGCCAGTAGTATTCAAGCGAGGGCCTTTACGGCCTCTGAAGCTTTCTTT. This encodes CASSIQARAFTASEAFF.